This T cell receptor (beta chain) came from a study of identifying expanded T cells in peripheral blood. Study conclusions and caveats: Approximately 2-week clone count variance significantly increased as total template count grew.

Regarding this clone: Its antigen is not identified.

Assay: immunoSEQ multiplex PCR; the TCRdb copy retains only in-frame clones and omits some. The sample has over 85,000 clones; roughly 88% are singletons. Source material: blood. The receptor was derived from a person between 18 and 75 years old in good health.

In DNA, the CDR3 is TGTGCCTGGAGTGTACCCCCGGGACAATGGAACACTGAAGCTTTCTTT. This encodes CAWSVPPGQWNTEAFF. The chain combines TRBV30 with TRBJ1-1; the D gene is possibly TRBD1 (6 bases). The V gene lost 0 bases and the J gene lost 1 base, with 15 bases spanning the gap. The CDR3 has 16 amino acids. CDR1 is GTSNPN, CDR2 SVGIG, per germline (reference sequence).